Shown below are 13 T cell receptor beta chains from a single sample sequenced in a study of blood T cell repertoires in COVID-19. Data came from immunoSEQ multiplex PCR; TCRdb stores just in-frame clones and leaves some out. The repertoire holds about 300,000 clones, with about 87% as singletons. Source material: peripheral blood. These receptor sequences come from a woman aged 25 to 39 who had recovered from COVID-19.

J is TRBJ2-3 and V is TRBV29-1, with 9 bases lining up with TRBD2. The V and J ends lost 4 bases and 0 bases, in that order; junction bases with no gene match: 8. This CDR3 comprises 16 residues. The germline gives CDR1 SQVTM, CDR2 ANQGSEA. CDR3 protein: CSVGSGGTSSTDTQYF. The CDR3 region has the DNA TGCAGCGTTGGCAGCGGGGGGACCTCTAGCACAGATACGCAGTATTTT.

The rearrangement links TRBV11-2 to TRBJ1-4; D is undetermined. V gave up 6 bases and J gave up 4 bases, with 15 bases separating them. Germline CDR1 SGHAT, CDR2 FQNNGV. This CDR3 contains 15 residues. The CDR3 here is CASSGEVPRNEKLFF. The DNA for the CDR3 is TGTGCCAGCAGTGGAGAAGTACCACGTAATGAAAAACTGTTTTTT.

The CDR3 region has the DNA TGTGCCAGTCGCCGGGTAGCGGGCGCCCAAGAGACCCAGTACTTC. It translates to CASRRVAGAQETQYF. The chain combines TRBV19 with TRBJ2-5; TRBD2 agrees at 7 bases. Germline CDR1 is LNHDA and CDR2 is SQIVND (reference sequence). J was trimmed by 1 base and V by 8 bases; bases with no gene match: 10. The CDR3 consists of 15 residues.

The chain uses TRBV28 and TRBJ1-1, with D possibly TRBD1 on 6 matching bases. The CDR3 contains 15 residues. V lost 5 bases and J 0 bases, leaving 13 bases between the germline ends. The germline V gene encodes CDR1 MDHEN and CDR2 SYDVKM. In nucleotides, the CDR3 is TGTGCCAGCAGTACCCGACGGGACATGAACACTGAAGCTTTCTTT. Residues: CASSTRRDMNTEAFF.

This chain joins TRBV12-3 or TRBV12-4 and TRBJ2-7; maybe TRBD1 (6 bases). CDR3 length equals 13 residues. V was clipped by 6 bases and J by 4 bases, with 13 bases between them. The DNA of the CDR3 is TGTGCCAGCAGCATACAGGGTCGGTACGAGCAGTACTTC. Encoded protein: CASSIQGRYEQYF.

This rearrangement joins TRBV9 to TRBJ1-3, with D possibly being TRBD1 (6 bases). V lost 3 bases to trimming and J lost 0 bases, with 10 bases between them. This CDR3 region has 15 residues. CDR1 SGDLS and CDR2 YYNGEE come from the germline V gene. CDR3 residues: CASSAQDSSGNTIYF. DNA of the CDR3: TGTGCCAGCAGCGCCCAGGACAGCTCTGGAAACACCATATATTTT. The full variable domain, its missing parts supplied by reference TRBV9 and TRBJ1-3, is DSGVTQTPKHLITATGQRVTLRCSPRSGDLSVYWYQQSLDQGLQFLIQYYNGEERAKGNILERFSAQQFPDLHSELNLSSLELGDSALYFCASSAQDSSGNTIYFGEGSWLTVV.

V usage is TRBV4-3 and J usage is TRBJ2-2, with 7 bases aligning to TRBD2. This CDR3 spans 18 amino acids. Unmatched junction bases numbered 9, after V lost 1 base and J lost 1 base. CDR1 LGHNA and CDR2 YSLEER come from the germline V gene. The CDR3 nucleotides read TGCGCCAGCAGCCAAGGGGGGGGTGGCTCGTGGAACACCGGGGAGCTGTTTTTT. This translates into CASSQGGGGSWNTGELFF.

The chain combines TRBV4-1 with TRBJ2-7; 8 nucleotides agree with TRBD1. Losses at the gene ends were 4 bases for V and 5 bases for J; bases not matched to a gene: 7. From germline, CDR1 is MGHRA and CDR2 YSYEKL. The CDR3 length is 14 residues. CDR3 nucleotide sequence: TGCGCCAGCAGCCCTGGTCAGGGGGCGCACGAGCAGTACTTC. This encodes CASSPGQGAHEQYF.

V is TRBV7-9 and J is TRBJ1-3; D uncertain. Looked up from germline, CDR1 is SEHNR and CDR2 is FQNEAQ (reference sequence). V lost 7 bases, J lost 4 bases, and 11 bases lay in between. The CDR3 extends over 13 amino acids. This CDR3 is CASTGGNGNTIYF. The CDR3 nucleotides read TGTGCCAGCACAGGAGGGAACGGAAACACCATATATTTT.

The chain links TRBV7-9 to TRBJ1-2; D not certain. V was cut by 5 bases and J by 5 bases, with 9 bases left in between. The germline V gene encodes CDR1 SEHNR and CDR2 FQNEAQ (reference sequence). The CDR3 runs 12 residues. In DNA, the CDR3 is TGTGCCAGCAGCGCCGGAGTTTATGGCTACACCTTC. It codes for CASSAGVYGYTF.

Comments on this clone: Other DNA variants within this sample encode the same CDR3. As DNA, the CDR3 is TGTGCCAGTAGTATAGCCCGAGGCACTGAAGCTTTCTTT. Its protein product is CASSIARGTEAFF. This chain connects TRBV19 to TRBJ1-1; D not certain. Looked up from germline, CDR1 is LNHDA and CDR2 is SQIVND (reference sequence). The CDR3 is 13 amino acids. V was trimmed by 1 base and J by 4 bases, leaving 7 bases between them.

The CDR3 sequence: CASSRDSGPLHF. As DNA, the CDR3 is TGTGCCAGCAGCCGAGACAGTGGGCCCCTCCACTTT. The genes are TRBV7-9 and TRBJ1-6; D perhaps matches TRBD1 (5 bases). Germline values: CDR1 SEHNR, CDR2 FQNEAQ (reference sequence). The CDR3 consists of 12 residues. Between the trimmed V and J ends, which lost 5 bases and 13 bases, there was a span of 12 bases.

The chain has TRBV30 and TRBJ2-7, with D uncertain. The germline V and J ends were trimmed by 2 bases and 5 bases, with 7 bases remaining between them. This CDR3 has 11 residues. The germline CDR1 and CDR2 sequences are GTSNPN and SVGIG (reference sequence). In DNA, the CDR3 is TGTGCCTGGAGTTCCGTTCACGAGCAGTACTTC. Translated: CAWSSVHEQYF.